Reported below is one TCR beta chain. This sample stems from a study of T cell responses to AZD1222 COVID-19 vaccine. The V gene's germline CDR1 is MNHNY and CDR2 SVGAGI (reference sequence). CDR3 length equals 18 residues. V was trimmed by 5 bases and J by 3 bases, leaving 23 bases between them. Sequencing was performed with immunoSEQ multiplex PCR; in TCRdb, only in-frame clones are kept and a portion is missing. Of over 150,000 clones in the sample, almost 95% were seen once. The source material was peripheral blood, sampled on day 0 of AZD1222 vaccination. The rearrangement links TRBV6-6 to TRBJ2-1, with a tentative D call TRBD1 (6 bases). The receptor was isolated from an adult in good health. CDR3 loop: CASSPKQGPGPFYNEQFF. CDR3 DNA sequence: TGTGCCAGCAGTCCCAAACAGGGCCCTGGGCCCTTCTACAATGAGCAGTTCTTC.